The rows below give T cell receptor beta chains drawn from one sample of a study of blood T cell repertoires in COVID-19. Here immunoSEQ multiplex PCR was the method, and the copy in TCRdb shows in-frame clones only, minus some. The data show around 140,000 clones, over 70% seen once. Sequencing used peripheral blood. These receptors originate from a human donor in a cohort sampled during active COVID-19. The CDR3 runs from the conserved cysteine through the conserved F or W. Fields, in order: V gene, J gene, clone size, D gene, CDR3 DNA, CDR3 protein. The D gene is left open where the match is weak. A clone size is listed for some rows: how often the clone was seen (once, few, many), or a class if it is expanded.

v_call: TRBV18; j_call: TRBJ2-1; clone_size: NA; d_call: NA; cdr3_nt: TGTGCCAGCTCACCAGTTCCAGGGAACAATGAGCAGTTCTTC; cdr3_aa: CASSPVPGNNEQFF
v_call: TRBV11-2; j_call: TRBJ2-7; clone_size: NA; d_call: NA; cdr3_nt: TGTGCCAGCAGCTTAGCACAGGGCCCGTCCTACGAGCAGTACTTC; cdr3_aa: CASSLAQGPSYEQYF
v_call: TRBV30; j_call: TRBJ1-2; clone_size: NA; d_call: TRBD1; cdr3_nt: TGTGCCTGGAGTCAAGAACAGGGGGCTGGCTACACCTTC; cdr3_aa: CAWSQEQGAGYTF
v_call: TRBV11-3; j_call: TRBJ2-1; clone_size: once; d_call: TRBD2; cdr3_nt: TGTGCCAGCAGTTTTGCTTCCGGGACTAGCAATAATGAGCAGTTCTTC; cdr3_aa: CASSFASGTSNNEQFF
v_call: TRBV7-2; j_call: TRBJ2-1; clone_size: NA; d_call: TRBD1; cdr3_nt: TGTGCCAGCAGTAAACGGGACAGGGGGTTGGATGAGCAGTTCTTC; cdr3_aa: CASSKRDRGLDEQFF
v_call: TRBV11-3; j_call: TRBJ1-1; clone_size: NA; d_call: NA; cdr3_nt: TGTGCCAGCAGCTTAGGTGTCCCTATGACTGAAGCTTTCTTT; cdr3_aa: CASSLGVPMTEAFF
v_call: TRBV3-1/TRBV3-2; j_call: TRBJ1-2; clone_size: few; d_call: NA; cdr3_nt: TGTGCCAGCAGCCCCGGGGGGGTTGGCTACACCTTC; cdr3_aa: CASSPGGVGYTF
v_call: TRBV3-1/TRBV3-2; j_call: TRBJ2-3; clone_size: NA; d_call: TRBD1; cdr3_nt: TGTGCCAGCAGCCAAGCCGGGACAGGGTTTGGCACAGATACGCAGTATTTT; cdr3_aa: CASSQAGTGFGTDTQYF
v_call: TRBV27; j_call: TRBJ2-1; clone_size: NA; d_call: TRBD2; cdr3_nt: TGTGCCAGCAGTCGCTATAGCGGGAGATCGGTTGAGCAGTTCTTC; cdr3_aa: CASSRYSGRSVEQFF
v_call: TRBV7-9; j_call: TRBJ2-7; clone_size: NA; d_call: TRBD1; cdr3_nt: TGTGCCAGCCGGGACAGGGATGTGGGTGAGCAGTACTTC; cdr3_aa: CASRDRDVGEQYF
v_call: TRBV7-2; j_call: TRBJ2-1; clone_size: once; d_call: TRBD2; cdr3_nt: TGTGCCAGCAGCTTCGGACTAGCGGAGGATGCCTACAATGAGCAGTTCTTC; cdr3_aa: CASSFGLAEDAYNEQFF
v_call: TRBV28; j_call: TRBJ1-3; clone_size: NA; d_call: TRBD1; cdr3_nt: TGTGCCAGCACCTACAGGACAGGGTATCGAAACACCATATATTTT; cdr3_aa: CASTYRTGYRNTIYF
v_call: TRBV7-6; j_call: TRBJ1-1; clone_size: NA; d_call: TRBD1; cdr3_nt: TGTGCCAGCAGCCTACAGGGGGGGACCACTGAAGCTTTCTTT; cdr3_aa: CASSLQGGTTEAFF
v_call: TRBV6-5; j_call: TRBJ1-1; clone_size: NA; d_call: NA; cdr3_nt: TGTGCCGCCCAATCTGCGACGGGCACTGAAGCTTTCTTT; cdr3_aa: CAAQSATGTEAFF
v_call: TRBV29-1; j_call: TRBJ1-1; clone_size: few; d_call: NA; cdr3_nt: TGCAGCGTTGGGAGGACGGGCGCTGAAGCTTTCTTT; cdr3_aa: CSVGRTGAEAFF
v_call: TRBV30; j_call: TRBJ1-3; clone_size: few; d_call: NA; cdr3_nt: TGTGCCTTGTCTATGGGAAACACCATATATTTT; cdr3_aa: CALSMGNTIYF
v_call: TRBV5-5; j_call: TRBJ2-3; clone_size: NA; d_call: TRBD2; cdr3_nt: TGTGCCAGCAGCTTTCGGTCGGTTCTAGCGGGAGGGGGAGATACGCAGTATTTT; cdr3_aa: CASSFRSVLAGGGDTQYF
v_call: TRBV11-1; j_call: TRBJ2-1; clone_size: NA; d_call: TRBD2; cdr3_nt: TGTGCCAGCAGCTTAGAACTAGCGGGACTAGACAATGAGCAGTTCTTC; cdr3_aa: CASSLELAGLDNEQFF
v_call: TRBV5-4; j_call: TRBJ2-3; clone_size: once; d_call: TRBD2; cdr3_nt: TGTGCCAGCAGGGGGGGGGATGCAGATACGCAGTATTTT; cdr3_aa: CASRGGDADTQYF
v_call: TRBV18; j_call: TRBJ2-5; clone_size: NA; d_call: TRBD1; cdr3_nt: TGTGCCAGCTCACCCGGACAGGGACGGACCCAGTACTTC; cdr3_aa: CASSPGQGRTQYF
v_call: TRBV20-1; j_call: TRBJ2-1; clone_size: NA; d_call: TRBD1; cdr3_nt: TGCAGTGCCTTCGGACAGGGCCGCTTGTTCTTC; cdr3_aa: CSAFGQGRLFF
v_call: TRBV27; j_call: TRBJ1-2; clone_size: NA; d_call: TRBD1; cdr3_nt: TGTGCCAGCAGTTTAGGCCAGGGGGCGGTCTATGGCTACACCTTC; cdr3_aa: CASSLGQGAVYGYTF
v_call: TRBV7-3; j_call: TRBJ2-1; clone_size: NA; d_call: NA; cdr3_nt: TGTGCCAGCAGCTTAACCGGGGAGCTATTCCAGTTCTTC; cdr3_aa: CASSLTGELFQFF
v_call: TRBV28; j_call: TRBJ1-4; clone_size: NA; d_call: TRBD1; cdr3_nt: TGTGCCAGCAGCGGGCCCTCCAGGGGGAATGAAAAACTGTTTTTT; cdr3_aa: CASSGPSRGNEKLFF
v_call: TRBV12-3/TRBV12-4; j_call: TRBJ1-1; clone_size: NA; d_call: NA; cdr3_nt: TGTGCCAGCAGTGATACAGGGACTGAAGCTTTCTTT; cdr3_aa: CASSDTGTEAFF
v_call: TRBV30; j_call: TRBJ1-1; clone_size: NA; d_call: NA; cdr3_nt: TGTGCCTGGAGTAAGGGGATCGACACTGAAGCTTTCTTT; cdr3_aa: CAWSKGIDTEAFF
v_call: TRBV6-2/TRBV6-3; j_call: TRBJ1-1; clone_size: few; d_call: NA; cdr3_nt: TGTGCCAGCAGTTACAGTCAGAACCGTGAAGCTTTCTTT; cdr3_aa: CASSYSQNREAFF
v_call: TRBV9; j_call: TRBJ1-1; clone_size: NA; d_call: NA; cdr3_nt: TGTGCCAGCAGCCCCTATGGGGAGGTCACTGAAGCTTTCTTT; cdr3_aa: CASSPYGEVTEAFF
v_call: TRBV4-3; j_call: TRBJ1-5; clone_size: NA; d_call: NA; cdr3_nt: TGCGCCAGCAGCCACAACGGGGGGGAGCCCCAGCATTTT; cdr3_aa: CASSHNGGEPQHF